Listed below are T cell receptor beta chains from one sample, sequenced in a study of T cell responses to AZD1222 COVID-19 vaccine. Assay: immunoSEQ multiplex PCR; the TCRdb copy retains only in-frame clones and omits some. The sample includes 150,000 to 200,000 clones, about 91% of them seen just once. Sequenced material: peripheral blood, taken on day 0 of AZD1222 vaccination. The source is an adult in good health. The CDR3 runs from the conserved cysteine through the conserved F or W. D genes are given only for firm matches. Expanded clones get a size class; other rows say once, few or many, or leave the size out.

v_gene,abundance,d_gene,j_gene,CDR3aa,CDR3nt
TRBV5-8,NA,NA,TRBJ2-1,CASSSGTHSYNEQFF,TGTGCCAGCAGCTCCGGGACCCACTCCTACAATGAGCAGTTCTTC
TRBV7-3,NA,NA,TRBJ2-7,CASSLKTASPYEQYF,TGTGCCAGCAGCTTAAAAACGGCCAGCCCCTACGAGCAGTACTTC
TRBV27,NA,TRBD1,TRBJ1-2,CASSTVTGQGWDGYTF,TGTGCCAGCAGTACCGTTACGGGACAGGGGTGGGATGGCTACACCTTC
TRBV3-1/TRBV3-2,NA,NA,TRBJ2-7,CASSSRQDSGQYF,TGTGCCAGCAGCTCCCGACAGGATTCGGGACAGTACTTC
TRBV7-6,NA,TRBD1,TRBJ2-5,CASSRGTGGRETQYF,TGTGCCAGCAGCCGCGGGACAGGGGGCAGGGAGACCCAGTACTTC
TRBV19,NA,NA,TRBJ2-2,CASSIKGPSLLGGELFF,TGTGCCAGTAGTATAAAGGGTCCCTCTCTTCTTGGCGGGGAGCTGTTTTTT
TRBV2,NA,NA,TRBJ2-3,CASSGTVGTDTQYF,TGTGCCAGCAGTGGGACGGTTGGCACAGATACGCAGTATTTT
TRBV19,NA,NA,TRBJ2-1,CASSTSGGYNEQFF,TGTGCCAGTAGTACAAGTGGGGGGTACAATGAGCAGTTCTTC
TRBV10-3,NA,NA,TRBJ1-4,CAIGVGGEKLFF,TGTGCCATCGGGGTGGGCGGTGAAAAACTGTTTTTT
TRBV18,NA,NA,TRBJ2-5,CASSPGSGQETQYF,TGTGCCAGCTCACCGGGGAGCGGACAAGAGACCCAGTACTTC
TRBV18,NA,NA,TRBJ1-2,CASSRDRLSNYYGYTF,TGTGCCAGCTCACGGGACCGACTCTCCAACTACTATGGCTACACCTTC
TRBV18,NA,NA,TRBJ2-1,CASSPPIRSYNEQFF,TGTGCCAGCTCACCACCGATCCGCTCCTACAATGAGCAGTTCTTC
TRBV30,NA,NA,TRBJ1-3,CAWSVHGTLSGNTIYF,TGTGCCTGGAGTGTACACGGAACCCTCTCTGGAAACACCATATATTTT
TRBV6-2/TRBV6-3,NA,TRBD1,TRBJ2-1,CASSFGQGSYNEQFF,TGTGCCAGCAGCTTCGGACAGGGAAGCTACAATGAGCAGTTCTTC
TRBV27,NA,NA,TRBJ2-6,CASSLDSSTSGANVLTF,TGTGCCAGCAGTTTAGACAGTTCGACCTCTGGGGCCAACGTCCTGACTTTC
TRBV9,once,NA,TRBJ1-1,CASSAKSLNTEAFF,TGTGCCAGCAGCGCCAAGTCCTTGAACACTGAAGCTTTCTTT